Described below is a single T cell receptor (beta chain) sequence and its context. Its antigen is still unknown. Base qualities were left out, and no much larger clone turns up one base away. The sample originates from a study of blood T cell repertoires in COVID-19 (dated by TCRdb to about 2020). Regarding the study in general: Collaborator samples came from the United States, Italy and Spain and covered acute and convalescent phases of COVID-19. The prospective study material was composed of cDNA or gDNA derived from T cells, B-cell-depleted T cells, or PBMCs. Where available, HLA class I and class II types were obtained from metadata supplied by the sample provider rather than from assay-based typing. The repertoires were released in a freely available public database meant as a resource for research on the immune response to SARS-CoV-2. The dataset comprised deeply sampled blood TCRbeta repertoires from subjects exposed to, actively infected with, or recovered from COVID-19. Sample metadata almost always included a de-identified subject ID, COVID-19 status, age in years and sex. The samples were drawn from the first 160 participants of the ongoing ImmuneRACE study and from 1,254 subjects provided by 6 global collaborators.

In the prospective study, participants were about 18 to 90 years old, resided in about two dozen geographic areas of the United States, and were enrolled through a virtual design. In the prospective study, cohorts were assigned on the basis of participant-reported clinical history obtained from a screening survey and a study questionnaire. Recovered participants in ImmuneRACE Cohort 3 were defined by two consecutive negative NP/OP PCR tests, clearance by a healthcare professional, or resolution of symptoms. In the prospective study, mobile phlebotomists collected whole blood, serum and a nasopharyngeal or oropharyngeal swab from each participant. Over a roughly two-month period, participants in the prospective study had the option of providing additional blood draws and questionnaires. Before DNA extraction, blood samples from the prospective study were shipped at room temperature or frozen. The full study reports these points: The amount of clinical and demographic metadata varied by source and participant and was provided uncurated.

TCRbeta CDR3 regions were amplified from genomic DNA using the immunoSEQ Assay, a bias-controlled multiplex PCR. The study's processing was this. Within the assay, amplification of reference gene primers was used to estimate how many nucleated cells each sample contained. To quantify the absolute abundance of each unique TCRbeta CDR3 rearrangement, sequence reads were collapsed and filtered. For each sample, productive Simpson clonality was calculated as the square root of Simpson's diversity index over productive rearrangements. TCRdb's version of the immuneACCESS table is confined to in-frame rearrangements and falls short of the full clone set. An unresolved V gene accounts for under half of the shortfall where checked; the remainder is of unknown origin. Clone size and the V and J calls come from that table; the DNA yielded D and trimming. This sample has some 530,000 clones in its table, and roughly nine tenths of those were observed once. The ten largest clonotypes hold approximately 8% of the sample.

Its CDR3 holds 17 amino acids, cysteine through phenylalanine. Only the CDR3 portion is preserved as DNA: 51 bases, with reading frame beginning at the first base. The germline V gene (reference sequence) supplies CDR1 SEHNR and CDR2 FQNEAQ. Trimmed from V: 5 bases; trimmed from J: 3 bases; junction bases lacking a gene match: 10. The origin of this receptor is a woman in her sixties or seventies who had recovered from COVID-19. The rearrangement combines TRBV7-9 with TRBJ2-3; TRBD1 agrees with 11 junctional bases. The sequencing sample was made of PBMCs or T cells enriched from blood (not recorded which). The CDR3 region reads CASSPVGDRGFTDTQYF. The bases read TGTGCCAGCAGCCCTGTAGGGGACAGGGGGTTTACAGATACGCAGTATTTT.